These 17 T cell receptor beta chains came from one sample sequenced in a study of tumor-infiltrating lymphocytes in localized non-small cell lung cancer (dated by TCRdb to about 2021). The library was built by means of the immunoSEQ multiplex PCR assay. TCRdb provides this immuneACCESS table in a form limited to in-frame rearrangements. Some clones are lacking; in checked studies, under half of them reflect an unresolved V gene, and why the rest are absent is not known. The sample yields about 29,000 clones; 75% to 90% were counted once. The ten largest make up roughly 2% of the sample. Sequencing was performed on lung tumor tissue. Receptors were obtained from a human donor with non-small cell lung cancer.

Comment on this clone: Germline is not matched at one junction end, which may reflect a read error. The DNA for the CDR3 is TGTGCTAGCAGCTTAGAACAGGGGGCCCCTCAAGAGACCCAGTACTTC. Its protein product is CASSLEQGAPQETQYF. The gene calls are TRBV7-7 and TRBJ2-5; 9 bases line up with TRBD1. CDR3 length equals 16 residues. The germline V gene has CDR1 SSHAT and CDR2 FNYEAQ (reference sequence).

The chain is built from TRBV6-5 and TRBJ1-1, with TRBD1 as a possible D gene (5 bases). The germline CDR1 and CDR2 sequences are MNHEY and SVGAGI. The germline V and J ends were trimmed by 5 bases and 4 bases, with 14 bases remaining between them. The CDR3 has 14 residues. Here the CDR3 DNA reads TGTGCCAGCAGTCACCCAGACAGAGGCACTGAAGCTTTCTTT. This translates into CASSHPDRGTEAFF.

The chain combines TRBV7-8 with TRBJ1-3; maybe TRBD1 (6 bases). CDR1 and CDR2 (germline): SGHVS, FQNEAQ. The CDR3 totals 16 residues. Trimming shortened V by 5 bases and J by 0 bases, and 14 bases separated the two germline ends. The CDR3 bases are TGTGCCAGCAGCCGGGGGCAAATTAACTCTGGAAACACCATATATTTT. It is translated as CASSRGQINSGNTIYF.

This chain links TRBV4-3 with TRBJ2-1, with TRBD2 identical over 10 bases. Germline-derived CDR1 and CDR2 are LGHNA and YSLEER. Trimming cost V 1 base and J 8 bases; bases outside gene matches: 11. This CDR3 contains 17 residues. The CDR3 coding sequence is TGCGCCAGCAGCCAAGTGGGGAGCGGGGGGGCCTCGGATGAGCAGTTCTTC. It yields the protein CASSQVGSGGASDEQFF.

The genes are TRBV20-1 and TRBJ1-2; D possibly corresponds to TRBD1 (5 bases). The CDR3 is 10 residues long. Germline V gene data show CDR1 as DFQATT and CDR2 as SNEGSKA (reference sequence). CDR3 DNA sequence: TGCAGGGAGGGGACCTATGGCTACACCTTC. Its protein product is CREGTYGYTF.

Relative to its sample, this clone is medium-sized (0.01 to 0.1%). A read error may produce the germline difference seen at one junction end. V usage is TRBV5-4 and J usage is TRBJ1-2; D is unclear. The length of the CDR3 is 13 residues. The V gene's germline CDR1 is SGHNT and CDR2 YYREEE (reference sequence). The CDR3 here is CASSLDSGDPPCF. In DNA form, the CDR3 reads TGTGCCAGCAGCTTGGATTCGGGAGACCCGCCCTGCTTC.

The V and J genes are TRBV7-2 and TRBJ2-3; D possibly corresponds to TRBD1 (6 bases). Looked up from germline, CDR1 is SGHTA and CDR2 is FQGNSA. The V end lost 0 bases, the J end lost 5 bases, and 9 bases lay between the germline ends. The CDR3 sequence is 14 residues long. CDR3 in DNA: TGTGCCAGCAGCTTAGCCAGGGGCATAGATACGCAGTATTTT. Translation gives CASSLARGIDTQYF.

In DNA form, the CDR3 reads TGTGCCATCAGTGAGGGGGGGACGGGGCAGGGAGGCAATGAGCAGTTCTTC. As protein: CAISEGGTGQGGNEQFF. The rearrangement joins TRBV10-3 to TRBJ2-1, with a tentative D call TRBD2 (6 bases). Germline V CDR1 and CDR2: ENHRY, SYGVKD. Trimming shortened V by 2 bases and J by 6 bases, and 20 bases separated the two germline ends. The CDR3 loop spans 17 amino acids.

This clone was observed a few times. At one of its ends the junction is not consistent with the germline gene, which may arise from a read error. The gene calls are TRBV7-7 and TRBJ2-7, with D perhaps TRBD1 or TRBD2 (5 bases each). CDR3 size: 13 residues. Germline lookup yields CDR1 SSHAT and CDR2 FNYEAQ (reference sequence). For the CDR3, the DNA is TGTGCTAGCAGCTTAGATGTGTTCGGGGCGCGATACTTC. Translating gives CASSLDVFGARYF.

This rearrangement joins TRBV7-2 to TRBJ2-7, with 7 bases aligning to TRBD1. CDR1 and CDR2 (germline): SGHTA, FQGNSA. With V trimmed by 4 bases and J by 1 base, 4 bases remained unmatched. This CDR3 has 14 residues. CDR3 sequence reads: CASSSTGMSYEQYF. The CDR3 coding sequence is TGTGCCAGCAGCTCGACAGGGATGTCCTACGAGCAGTACTTC.

In its sample, this clone was seen once. V and J are TRBV7-2 and TRBJ1-6; D unclear. Trimming left V 0 bases short and J 0 bases short, with 18 bases between. Germline CDR1 is SGHTA and CDR2 is FQGNSA. This CDR3 has 20 residues. CDR3 loop: CASSLARRPPRSSYNSPLHF. In DNA, the CDR3 is TGTGCCAGCAGCTTAGCCCGGCGCCCCCCAAGGAGCTCCTATAATTCACCCCTCCACTTT.

In this sample, this clone turned up a few times. This chain connects TRBV6-1 to TRBJ2-1; D ambiguous. This CDR3 has 18 residues. V gave up 2 bases and J gave up 3 bases, with 20 bases separating them. The V gene's germline CDR1 is MNHNS and CDR2 SASEGT. As DNA, the CDR3 is TGTGCCAGCAGTGAAACAAGGGCACATAGGGCCCTCTACAATGAGCAGTTCTTC. Translated, it gives CASSETRAHRALYNEQFF.

With regard to this clone: Relative to the germline gene, one junction end is altered; a read error may explain this. The chain carries TRBV7-7 and TRBJ2-1, with unresolved D. The CDR3 sequence is 13 residues long. In germline, CDR1 is SSHAT, CDR2 FNYEAQ (reference sequence). CDR3 residues: CASSTQLGNEQFF. The CDR3 DNA reads TGTGCTAGCAGCACGCAGCTTGGCAATGAGCAGTTCTTC.

The chain joins TRBV15 to TRBJ1-2, with D hard to call. With 0 bases removed from V and 7 bases from J, the gap between germline ends came to 6 bases. Per the germline V gene, CDR1 is LNHNV and CDR2 is YYDKDF (reference sequence). This CDR3 spans 12 amino acids. The CDR3 here is CATSRDFGGYTF. The CDR3 nucleotides are TGTGCCACCAGCAGAGATTTTGGTGGCTACACCTTC. The entire variable domain, with the rest obtained from reference TRBV15 and TRBJ1-2, is as follows: DAMVIQNPRYQVTQFGKPVTLSCSQTLNHNVMYWYQQKSSQAPKLLFHYYDKDFNNEADTPDNFQSRRPNTSFCFLDIRSPGLGDTAMYLCATSRDFGGYTFGSGTRLTVV.

The count of this clone is one. This chain connects TRBV5-1 to TRBJ2-2; D is perhaps TRBD2 (5 bases). The CDR3 length is 15 residues. Germline CDR1 SGHRS, CDR2 YFSETQ. V lost 4 bases and J 4 bases, leaving 14 bases between the germline ends. This CDR3 reads CASSADSWGTGELFF. The CDR3 DNA reads as TGCGCCAGCAGCGCGGACTCCTGGGGCACCGGGGAGCTGTTTTTT.

V gene TRBV9 combines with J gene TRBJ2-7; 7 bases align to TRBD1. The germline gives CDR1 SGDLS, CDR2 YYNGEE. This CDR3 region has 15 residues. V dropped 0 bases and J dropped 4; count of bases not matched to a gene: 7. In nucleotides, the CDR3 is TGTGCCAGCAGCGTAGACCCCCAGGGACAGTACGAGCAGTACTTC. The encoded protein is CASSVDPQGQYEQYF.

The chain uses TRBV5-5 and TRBJ2-7; TRBD1 matches at 7 bases. With 4 bases clipped from V and 0 bases from J, the junction kept 10 bases outside the gene matches. There are 16 residues in the CDR3. Germline CDR1 SGHKS, CDR2 YYEKEE (reference sequence). As DNA, the CDR3 is TGTGCCAGCAGCCGAGGGGGCAGTCCGAGCTCCTACGAGCAGTACTTC. Translating it yields CASSRGGSPSSYEQYF.